The next 8 T cell receptor beta chains were all read from a single sample in a study of graft-versus-host responses after intestinal transplantation. Their specific antigens are unknown. Some clones are missing from TCRdb's copy, which holds only in-frame ones; the method was immunoSEQ multiplex PCR. The sample holds around 99,000 clones; roughly 87% are singletons and the top ten take over 0.6%. Specimen: unstimulated CD4+ T cells sorted from spleen or lymph node cells, collected before transplant. The source of these receptors is a human donor who was the organ donor for an intestinal transplant.

This clone turned up a few times. The chain employs TRBV13 and TRBJ2-7, with TRBD2 identical over 11 bases. The V and J ends lost 5 bases and 2 bases, in that order; junction bases with no gene match: 5. CDR3 size: 15 residues. Per the germline V gene, CDR1 is PRHDT and CDR2 is FYEKMQ (reference sequence). The CDR3 spells CASSILAGATYEQYF. The CDR3 DNA sequence: TGTGCCAGCAGCATACTAGCGGGGGCTACCTACGAGCAGTACTTC.

The chain's CDR3 is CAISETGYNSPLHF. The CDR3 nucleotides read TGTGCCATCAGTGAGACAGGGTATAATTCACCCCTCCACTTT. The V and J genes are TRBV10-3 and TRBJ1-6; D might be TRBD1 (6 bases). CDR3 size: 14 residues. The germline V gene has CDR1 ENHRY and CDR2 SYGVKD. V was cut by 2 bases and J by 4 bases, with 6 bases left in between.

This chain uses TRBV6-5 with TRBJ2-5; 8 nucleotides align to TRBD2. CDR3 length: 13 amino acids. Trimming at V came to 6 bases and at J to 7 bases, leaving 7 bases not matched to a gene. The germline CDR1 and CDR2 sequences are MNHEY and SVGAGI. The CDR3 DNA follows: TGTGCCAGCAGGGGACTAGGAGGAGGGACCCAGTACTTC. Amino acid sequence: CASRGLGGGTQYF.

The chain links TRBV7-3 to TRBJ2-1, with D tentatively TRBD1 (6 bases). Germline V CDR1 and CDR2: SGHTA, FQGTGA. The CDR3 is 14 amino acids. V dropped 6 bases and J dropped 9 bases, with 18 bases sitting between them. CDR3 in amino acids: CASRANQQGSEQFF. Written as DNA, the CDR3 is TGTGCCAGCAGGGCCAATCAACAGGGATCTGAGCAGTTCTTC.

This clone has a single count. V usage is TRBV5-6 and J usage is TRBJ1-6, with 7 bases lining up with TRBD1. The junction had 4 bases not matched to a gene; V was cut back by 0 bases and J by 10 bases. The germline gives CDR1 SGHDT, CDR2 YYEEEE. This CDR3 is built from 14 residues. The CDR3 sequence is CASSLGRGQSPLHF. CDR3 bases: TGTGCCAGCAGCTTGGGAAGGGGACAGTCACCCCTCCACTTT.

The chain employs TRBV19 and TRBJ1-5; no firm D call. Germline V gene data show CDR1 as LNHDA and CDR2 as SQIVND (reference sequence). The CDR3 sequence is 14 residues long. Trimming cost V 4 bases and J 4 bases, with 11 bases left between them. The CDR3 sequence is CASSNGQLNQPQHF. CDR3 DNA sequence: TGTGCCAGTAGTAATGGTCAGTTGAATCAGCCCCAGCATTTT.

The chain couples TRBV19 to TRBJ1-1; D remains ambiguous. The CDR3 has 15 amino acids. Trimming shortened V by 6 bases and J by 0 bases, and 14 bases separated the two germline ends. In germline, CDR1 is LNHDA, CDR2 SQIVND (reference sequence). CDR3 residues: CASRRRGGMNTEAFF. For the CDR3, the DNA is TGTGCCAGTAGGCGACGGGGAGGCATGAACACTGAAGCTTTCTTT. Full variable domain (missing parts from reference TRBV19 and TRBJ1-1): DGGITQSPKYLFRKEGQNVTLSCEQNLNHDAMYWYRQDPGQGLRLIYYSQIVNDFQKGDIAEGYSVSREKKESFPLTVTSAQKNPTAFYLCASRRRGGMNTEAFFGQGTRLTVV.

This clone was found once. The gene calls are TRBV9 and TRBJ2-3; D gene ambiguous. The CDR3 runs to 15 residues. Germline V gives CDR1 SGDLS, CDR2 YYNGEE. V lost 0 bases and J 3 bases, leaving 11 bases between the germline ends. DNA of the CDR3: TGTGCCAGCAGCGTAGGGGGAAGGATGACAGATACGCAGTATTTT. This gives the protein CASSVGGRMTDTQYF.